These 5 T cell receptor beta chains share one sample of origin, sequenced in a study of shared clonotypes between healthy human individuals. Data came from immunoSEQ multiplex PCR; TCRdb stores just in-frame clones and leaves some out. The data show 2.5 million or so clones, approximately 90% seen once. Sequenced material: naive CD4+ T cells sorted from blood. Sample subset: CD45RA+ positively selected. The receptor set was obtained from a man younger than 35 in good health.

This chain joins TRBV10-1 and TRBJ2-3, with a weak D call TRBD1 (5 bases). The CDR3 is 16 amino acids. From germline, CDR1 is WNHNN and CDR2 SYGVQD (reference sequence). V was shortened by 4 bases and J by 5 bases, with 19 bases between the two germline ends. In DNA, the CDR3 is TGCGCCAGCAGTGTTGGACACGTACCCCCCCAAGATACGCAGTATTTT. Translation: CASSVGHVPPQDTQYF.

The chain recombines TRBV5-1 with TRBJ2-3; TRBD1 matches at 7 bases. This CDR3 contains 17 residues. Germline CDR1 and CDR2: SGHRS and YFSETQ. The V segment lost 3 bases and the J segment 0 bases; nucleotides outside the gene matches: 10. The CDR3 region has the DNA TGCGCCAGCAGCTCTATATCAGGGGGAACCAGCACAGATACGCAGTATTTT. Its protein is CASSSISGGTSTDTQYF.

The chain's CDR3 is CASSLALDGNSPLHF. CDR3 sequence (DNA): TGTGCCAGCAGCTTAGCCCTGGATGGTAATTCACCCCTCCACTTT. The genes are TRBV7-2 and TRBJ1-6; D remains unclear. Trimming shortened V by 0 bases and J by 6 bases, and 9 bases separated the two germline ends. Germline V gene sequence: CDR1 SGHTA, CDR2 FQGNSA. This CDR3 region has 15 residues.

This chain links TRBV19 with TRBJ2-3, with TRBD2 matching 7 bases. The CDR3 length is 14 residues. Germline V gene data show CDR1 as LNHDA and CDR2 as SQIVND (reference sequence). The J segment lost 5 bases and the V segment lost 4 bases, leaving 6 bases of the junction unmatched. The CDR3 is CASSSREVGDTQYF. The CDR3 coding sequence is TGTGCCAGTAGTAGCCGGGAGGTGGGAGATACGCAGTATTTT.

This clone was recorded once. V and J are TRBV5-1 and TRBJ2-7, with a possible D match to TRBD1 (6 bases). CDR3 length: 13 residues. Germline CDR1 and CDR2: SGHRS and YFSETQ. Trimming took 4 bases from V and 1 from J, leaving 9 bases between them. The CDR3 is CASSRDMSYEQYF. The CDR3, as DNA: TGCGCCAGCAGCCGGGACATGTCCTACGAGCAGTACTTC.